The 8 T cell receptor beta chains reported below all come from one sample, sequenced in a study of long-term antiretroviral therapy in people with HIV. Survey-level immunoSEQ v3.0 assays were run. Libraries were prepared by immunoSEQ multiplex PCR; TCRdb keeps only in-frame clonotypes and omits some of them. The sample has about 19,000 clones, roughly 86% seen once. Sequenced here: unsorted PBMCs, sampled 0.5 years after starting antiretroviral therapy. Receptors were obtained from a man aged 35-49 years with HIV.

The rearrangement joins TRBV21-1 to TRBJ2-1; the table gives TRBD2 as D, unverified against the DNA. TRBV21-1 has pseudogene status. This CDR3 is 14 amino acids long. CDR3 sequence: CASSPGLTYNEQFF. DNA for the CDR3: TGTGCCAGCAGCCCGGGACTAACTTACAATGAGCAGTTCTTC.

This chain uses TRBV29-1 with TRBJ2-1; D is ambiguous. The CDR3 is 11 amino acids. Germline loops: CDR1 SQVTM, CDR2 ANQGSEA. Trimming took 4 bases from V and 9 from J, leaving 10 bases between them. CDR3 coding DNA: TGCAGCGTTGGGGCCATGGGTGAGCAGTTCTTC. Translated: CSVGAMGEQFF.

This clone appeared a single time. The chain has TRBV29-1 and TRBJ1-5; 7 bases fit TRBD1. Germline values: CDR1 SQVTM, CDR2 ANQGSEA. This CDR3 is 13 amino acids long. With V trimmed by 4 bases and J by 9 bases, 9 bases remained unmatched. The CDR3: CSVAKGAGGPQHF. CDR3 bases: TGCAGCGTTGCTAAGGGGGCGGGGGGGCCCCAGCATTTT.

The chain recombines TRBV25-1 with TRBJ1-4; TRBD1 is a possible D gene (5 bases). V dropped 0 bases and J dropped 8 bases, with 10 bases sitting between them. The CDR3 has 14 amino acids. Germline lookup yields CDR1 MGHDK and CDR2 SYGVNS. The DNA of the CDR3 is TGTGCCAGCAGTGAATATATGGGGCAGGAAAAACTGTTTTTT. This sequence encodes CASSEYMGQEKLFF. The whole variable domain, filled in from reference TRBV25-1 and TRBJ1-4, reads EADIYQTPRYLVIGTGKKITLECSQTMGHDKMYWYQQDPGMELHLIHYSYGVNSTEKGDLSSESTVSRIRTEHFPLTLESARPSHTSQYLCASSEYMGQEKLFFGSGTQLSVL.

The CDR3 DNA follows: TGTGCCAGCAGCCAAGCCCGGACTAGCGGGAGGGATTACAATGAGCAGTTCTTC. Translating it yields CASSQARTSGRDYNEQFF. The chain joins TRBV4-2 to TRBJ2-1, with 15 bases lining up with TRBD2. V lost 1 base to trimming and J lost 4 bases; unmatched junction nucleotides: 5. Germline values: CDR1 LGHNA, CDR2 YNFKEQ. The CDR3 is 18 residues long.

The J gene is TRBJ2-5, the V gene TRBV20-1, with D tentatively TRBD1 (5 bases). The length of the CDR3 is 11 residues. Trimming left V 6 bases short and J 2 bases short, with 7 bases between. Looked up from germline, CDR1 is DFQATT and CDR2 is SNEGSKA (reference sequence). The CDR3 loop reads CSAYRQETQYF. CDR3 DNA sequence: TGCAGTGCATACAGGCAAGAGACCCAGTACTTC.

The chain uses TRBV5-4 and TRBJ2-6; D is undetermined. Trimming pared 4 bases from V and 2 bases from J, leaving 7 bases between. Germline values: CDR1 SGHNT, CDR2 YYREEE (reference sequence). The CDR3 has 14 amino acids. Here the CDR3 reads CASSRAAGANVLTF. CDR3 DNA sequence: TGTGCCAGCAGCCGGGCGGCTGGGGCCAACGTCCTGACTTTC.

By its share, this clone is medium-sized. The V and J genes are TRBV9 and TRBJ1-2; weak D call: TRBD1 (5 bases). The germline gives CDR1 SGDLS, CDR2 YYNGEE. The CDR3 is made up of 14 amino acids. V was cut by 0 bases and J by 8 bases, with 14 bases left in between. The CDR3 spells CASSVGGASLGYTF. CDR3 in DNA: TGTGCCAGCAGCGTAGGAGGGGCAAGTCTGGGCTACACCTTC. Together with reference TRBV9 and TRBJ1-2, the CDR3 gives the full variable domain: DSGVTQTPKHLITATGQRVTLRCSPRSGDLSVYWYQQSLDQGLQFLIQYYNGEERAKGNILERFSAQQFPDLHSELNLSSLELGDSALYFCASSVGGASLGYTFGSGTRLTVV.